The rows below give T cell receptor beta chains drawn from one sample of a study of cytomegalovirus exposure and HLA in healthy donors. Sequenced by immunoSEQ multiplex PCR; TCRdb stores in-frame clones only, minus some. Of 150,000 to 200,000 clones in the sample, about 84% are singletons; the top ten hold about 1.6%. The sequenced sample was PBMCs. Receptors were obtained from a woman aged 18 to 35 in good health and CMV-seronegative. Each CDR3 is given with its conserved first and last residue. A D gene is named only where the DNA matches it firmly. A clone size is listed for some rows: how often the clone was seen (once, few, many), or a class if it is expanded.

j_gene,v_gene,abundance,d_gene,CDR3aa,CDR3nt
TRBJ1-1,TRBV30,-,-,CAWSVRLEGEAFF,TGTGCCTGGAGTGTAAGGTTGGAGGGGGAAGCTTTCTTT
TRBJ2-7,TRBV7-2,-,-,CASSPSYEQYF,TGTGCCAGCAGTCCTTCCTACGAGCAGTACTTC
TRBJ2-6,TRBV2,-,-,CASSEDLFSGANVLTF,TGTGCCAGCAGTGAAGACTTGTTCTCTGGGGCCAACGTCCTGACTTTC
TRBJ2-3,TRBV11-1,-,-,CASSLRGLATQYF,TGTGCCAGCAGCTTAAGGGGACTGGCTACGCAGTATTTT
TRBJ2-5,TRBV14,-,-,CASSLLQGSETQYF,TGTGCCAGCAGCCTATTACAGGGATCCGAGACCCAGTACTTC
TRBJ2-7,TRBV9,once,TRBD2,CASSVGGGDSSYEQYF,TGTGCCAGCAGCGTAGGGGGAGGGGACTCCTCCTACGAGCAGTACTTC
TRBJ2-3,TRBV2,-,TRBD2,CASSILASTDTQYF,TGTGCCAGCAGCATACTAGCGAGCACAGATACGCAGTATTTT
TRBJ2-7,TRBV7-9,-,TRBD1,CASSIPGTGRDEQYF,TGTGCCAGCAGCATACCCGGGACAGGGAGGGATGAGCAGTACTTC
TRBJ1-2,TRBV18,-,TRBD1,CASSPVEQGINYGYTF,TGTGCCAGCTCACCCGTTGAACAGGGGATAAACTATGGCTACACCTTC
TRBJ2-1,TRBV29-1,-,TRBD2,CSVASGRRYNEQFF,TGCAGCGTAGCTAGCGGGAGACGGTACAATGAGCAGTTCTTC
TRBJ1-5,TRBV7-8,-,TRBD1,CASSYRTGWSNQPQHF,TGTGCCAGCAGCTATCGGACAGGGTGGAGCAATCAGCCCCAGCATTTT
TRBJ1-2,TRBV4-1,-,-,CASSRSSLQRGYGYTF,TGCGCCAGCAGCCGAAGCTCCCTTCAAAGGGGTTATGGCTACACCTTC
TRBJ2-1,TRBV5-4,-,-,CASSLVRDEQFF,TGTGCCAGCAGCTTGGTTCGGGATGAGCAGTTCTTC
TRBJ2-3,TRBV29-1,-,-,CSVRAGGTDTQYF,TGCAGCGTCCGAGCAGGGGGCACAGATACGCAGTATTTT
TRBJ1-1,TRBV5-1,-,TRBD1,CASSFDRDTEAFF,TGCGCCAGCAGCTTTGACAGGGACACTGAAGCTTTCTTT
TRBJ2-7,TRBV18,-,TRBD1,CASSPPPGQAYEQYF,TGTGCCAGCTCACCACCTCCGGGACAGGCCTACGAGCAGTACTTC
TRBJ2-5,TRBV11-1,-,-,CASSHGRGIQETQYF,TGTGCCAGCAGCCATGGCAGGGGAATCCAAGAGACCCAGTACTTC
TRBJ1-2,TRBV6-4,-,-,CASSDAVGYTF,TGTGCCAGCAGTGATGCAGTTGGCTACACCTTC
TRBJ1-5,TRBV19,few,TRBD1,CASGTGVNQPQHF,TGTGCCAGTGGAACAGGGGTCAATCAGCCCCAGCATTTT
TRBJ2-7,TRBV18,-,-,CASSQGTSYEQYF,TGTGCCAGCTCACAAGGGACATCCTACGAGCAGTACTTC
TRBJ1-2,TRBV5-1,-,TRBD1,CASRAGTGGPYGYTF,TGCGCCAGCAGGGCAGGGACAGGGGGCCCCTATGGCTACACCTTC
TRBJ1-5,TRBV6-6,-,-,CASSTTAGNQPQHF,TGTGCCAGCAGTACAACCGCCGGCAATCAGCCCCAGCATTTT
TRBJ1-5,TRBV12-5,-,-,CASGQERPQHF,TGTGCTAGTGGCCAAGAGAGGCCCCAGCATTTT
TRBJ2-5,TRBV4-2,-,-,CASSQVRGGQETQYF,TGTGCCAGCAGCCAAGTGAGAGGAGGCCAAGAGACCCAGTACTTC
TRBJ2-3,TRBV19,-,-,CASRFRSDTQYF,TGTGCCAGTAGATTCCGGTCAGATACGCAGTATTTT
TRBJ1-1,TRBV2,-,TRBD1,CASRDDRENTEAFF,TGTGCCAGCAGAGATGACAGGGAGAACACTGAAGCTTTCTTT
TRBJ2-1,TRBV4-1,-,-,CASSQDSYNEQFF,TGCGCCAGCAGCCAAGATAGTTACAATGAGCAGTTCTTC
TRBJ2-3,TRBV7-9,-,TRBD2,CASSPLADLVSGTDTQYF,TGTGCCAGCAGTCCTCTAGCGGACCTTGTTTCTGGCACAGATACGCAGTATTTT
TRBJ2-5,TRBV5-4,-,-,CASSSKGEETQYF,TGTGCCAGCAGCTCGAAGGGGGAGGAGACCCAGTACTTC
TRBJ1-3,TRBV5-1,once,TRBD1,CASSPIGGGFGNTIYF,TGCGCCAGCAGCCCTATTGGAGGGGGCTTTGGAAACACCATATATTTT
TRBJ2-1,TRBV5-1,-,-,CASSSSTPGVNEQFF,TGCGCCAGCAGCTCCTCAACCCCCGGAGTAAATGAGCAGTTCTTC
TRBJ2-1,TRBV25-1,-,TRBD1,CASQGTGAQFAYNEQFF,TGTGCCAGCCAGGGGACAGGGGCTCAGTTCGCCTACAATGAGCAGTTCTTC
TRBJ2-7,TRBV4-1,-,TRBD2,CASSQSGSGSYEQYF,TGCGCCAGCAGCCAATCGGGTAGCGGGAGCTACGAGCAGTACTTC
TRBJ2-2,TRBV13,-,TRBD1,CASSLVRQGASHTGELFF,TGTGCCAGCAGCTTAGTCCGACAGGGGGCGTCTCACACCGGGGAGCTGTTTTTT
TRBJ2-1,TRBV7-9,-,TRBD2,CASRQPGLAGDEQFF,TGTGCCAGCAGGCAGCCGGGACTAGCGGGGGATGAGCAGTTCTTC
TRBJ2-7,TRBV6-5,-,-,CASTPFGGDEQYF,TGTGCCAGCACCCCCTTCGGGGGTGACGAGCAGTACTTC
TRBJ1-1,TRBV2,-,TRBD1,CARPPGDRENRGTEAFF,TGTGCCAGGCCACCGGGCGACAGGGAGAATAGAGGGACTGAAGCTTTCTTT
TRBJ2-1,TRBV5-1,-,TRBD2,CASSLANLAGGGNEQFF,TGCGCCAGCAGCTTGGCTAACCTAGCGGGGGGTGGCAATGAGCAGTTCTTC
TRBJ2-3,TRBV19,-,-,CASSIASADTDTQYF,TGTGCCAGTAGTATTGCATCAGCGGACACAGATACGCAGTATTTT
TRBJ2-7,TRBV6-1,-,TRBD1,CASSEVPLDRAKQYF,TGTGCCAGCAGTGAAGTCCCTTTAGACAGGGCTAAGCAGTACTTC
TRBJ1-5,TRBV5-6,-,-,CASSSLRETSNQPQHF,TGTGCCAGCAGCTCTTTAAGGGAGACCTCCAATCAGCCCCAGCATTTT
TRBJ2-1,TRBV18,once,TRBD1,CASSPDRGNEQFF,TGTGCCAGCTCACCTGACAGGGGAAATGAGCAGTTCTTC
TRBJ2-1,TRBV6-1,-,-,CASSETDSSYNEQFF,TGTGCCAGCAGTGAAACGGACAGCTCCTACAATGAGCAGTTCTTC
TRBJ1-2,TRBV6-5,-,-,CASTPHENYGYTF,TGTGCCAGCACCCCTCACGAGAACTATGGCTACACCTTC
TRBJ1-5,TRBV27,-,TRBD1,CASSLTGASNQPQHF,TGTGCCAGCAGTCTTACAGGGGCAAGCAATCAGCCCCAGCATTTT
TRBJ1-5,TRBV2,-,-,CASMGAGNQPQHF,TGTGCCAGCATGGGTGCCGGGAATCAGCCCCAGCATTTT
TRBJ1-6,TRBV18,-,-,CASSPYTTDNSPLHF,TGTGCCAGCTCACCTTATACGACAGACAATTCACCCCTCCACTTT
TRBJ2-1,TRBV18,-,TRBD1,CASSAVSGTGAAEQFF,TGTGCCAGCTCAGCCGTGTCCGGGACAGGGGCGGCTGAGCAGTTCTTC
TRBJ1-5,TRBV6-5,-,-,CASRRRGSGNQPQHF,TGTGCCAGCAGACGTCGAGGAAGCGGCAATCAGCCCCAGCATTTT
TRBJ2-7,TRBV9,-,TRBD2,CASSVAGGWEQYF,TGTGCCAGCAGCGTAGCGGGAGGGTGGGAGCAGTACTTC
TRBJ1-3,TRBV5-1,-,-,CASSVQGTRAGNTIYF,TGCGCCAGCAGCGTCCAGGGGACACGCGCGGGAAACACCATATATTTT
TRBJ2-7,TRBV18,-,-,CASSPPAGRSYEQYF,TGTGCCAGCTCACCACCGGCAGGCCGCTCCTACGAGCAGTACTTC
TRBJ1-1,TRBV19,-,-,CASSIRSSAPEAFF,TGTGCCAGTAGTATTCGGTCTTCTGCGCCTGAAGCTTTCTTT
TRBJ2-2,TRBV4-1,once,-,CASSQDSANTGELFF,TGCGCCAGCAGCCAAGATTCCGCGAACACCGGGGAGCTGTTTTTT
TRBJ2-5,TRBV4-1,-,TRBD1,CASSHHPDRDETQYF,TGCGCCAGCAGCCACCACCCGGACAGGGACGAGACCCAGTACTTC
TRBJ1-2,TRBV6-1,-,TRBD1,CASSEETGRNYGYTF,TGTGCCAGCAGTGAGGAGACAGGGCGAAACTATGGCTACACCTTC
TRBJ1-2,TRBV4-1,-,-,CASSQGIAIYGYTF,TGCGCCAGCAGCCAAGGCATAGCTATCTATGGCTACACCTTC
TRBJ1-4,TRBV5-1,once,-,CASSSKGVWRRKLFF,TGCGCCAGCAGCTCGAAGGGGGTATGGCGGCGAAAACTGTTTTTT